The clone carrying this TCR beta chain came up many times. The antigen is undetermined. The sample belongs to a study of Graves' ophthalmopathy and Graves' hyperthyroidism. Study-level results: The blood repertoire also included most expanded thyroid clonotypes above 0.001 frequency.

Beta-chain TCR CDR3 regions were amplified from RNA transcripts. HTBI-primed RT-PCR formed the first round, and a multiplex PCR formed the second. TCRdb independently ran MiXCR on the multiplex PCR reads; one entry per CDR3 protein. Of over 500,000 distinct CDR3 sequences in the sample, roughly 20% were seen once. The hyperthyroidism patients had a new diagnosis of under 2 months' duration and were aged 18 to 65. Exclusion applied to patients with other autoimmune diseases, uncontrolled infections, pregnancy or lactation. The germline V gene has CDR1 MNHEY and CDR2 SMNVEV (reference sequence). Trimming removed 1 base from V and 7 bases from J, with 2 bases in between. The CDR3 is made up of 12 amino acids.

Input material: peripheral blood. This TCR was recovered from a woman aged 18-29 years with stable Graves' hyperthyroidism. Some clones in this sample may be carry-over from other donors' samples. The rearrangement links TRBV27 to TRBJ1-6; D is undetermined. In DNA, the CDR3 is TGTGCCAGCAGTTTATGGAATTCACCCCTCCACTTT. It encodes CASSLWNSPLHF.